These 13 T cell receptor beta chains originate from one sample sequenced in a study of beta chain features in type 1 diabetes. All of the isolated RNA was reverse transcribed, so expressed TCRB transcripts were sequenced. Generated by immunoSEQ multiplex PCR, the TCRdb table keeps only in-frame clones and is missing some. In the table there are 200,000 to 250,000 clones, 25% to 35% of which are singletons. Sequencing was performed on central memory CD4+ T cells from blood. The receptors stem from a man aged 25 to 40 in good health.

This clone was observed a few times. The V call is TRBV5-1, the J call TRBJ2-5, with 8 bases identical to TRBD1. The CDR3 has 15 residues. V shed 4 bases and J 4 bases; nucleotides not matched to a gene: 9. Germline CDR1 reads SGHRS; CDR2 reads YFSETQ. The CDR3 region is CASSEGTGVGETQYF. CDR3 in DNA: TGCGCCAGCAGCGAGGGGACAGGCGTAGGAGAGACCCAGTACTTC.

The rearrangement joins TRBV29-1 to TRBJ2-1; the match to TRBD1 covers 9 bases. Trimming took 1 base from V and 7 from J; bases not matched to a gene: 5. Germline CDR1 reads SQVTM; CDR2 reads ANQGSEA. The CDR3 covers 14 residues. CDR3 DNA: TGCAGCGTTGAAGGGGGACAGGGATGGAATGAGCAGTTCTTC. As protein: CSVEGGQGWNEQFF.

CDR3 amino acids: CASSVAGTQNIQYF. The CDR3 DNA follows: TGTGCCAGCAGCGTAGCTGGGACTCAAAACATTCAGTACTTC. The rearrangement links TRBV11-2 to TRBJ2-4; a possible D gene is TRBD2 (6 bases). This CDR3 contains 14 residues. V lost 5 bases and J 5 bases, leaving 13 bases between the germline ends. Germline V gives CDR1 SGHAT, CDR2 FQNNGV.

Details on this clone: A much larger clone lies a single base off, so this may be a read error. The chain recombines TRBV2 with TRBJ2-7; D is unresolved. Germline V lookup: CDR1 SNHLY, CDR2 FYNNEI. The CDR3 is 11 residues long. Trimming stripped 5 bases from V and 0 bases from J, with 2 bases between. CDR3 in DNA: TGTGCCAGCAGTTCCTCCTACGAGCAGTACTTC. It is translated as CASSSSYEQYF.

CDR3 sequence reads: CAWSPGRENSPLHF. CDR3 coding DNA: TGTGCCTGGAGCCCGGGACGGGAAAATTCACCCCTCCACTTT. This chain links TRBV30 with TRBJ1-6; D might be TRBD1 (5 bases). The CDR3 consists of 14 residues. Germline CDR1 is GTSNPN and CDR2 is SVGIG (reference sequence). The V end lost 3 bases, the J end lost 7 bases, and 13 bases lay between the germline ends.

This rearrangement joins TRBV30 to TRBJ1-5, with D unclear. With 0 bases removed from V and 1 base from J, the gap between germline ends came to 13 bases. The CDR3 has 16 residues. Per the germline V gene, CDR1 is GTSNPN and CDR2 is SVGIG (reference sequence). The CDR3 loop is CAWSVRGWVSNQPQHF. CDR3 DNA sequence: TGTGCCTGGAGTGTACGAGGATGGGTGAGCAATCAGCCCCAGCATTTT.

This sequence joins TRBV10-3 and TRBJ2-3; TRBD2 agrees at 9 bases. With 6 bases clipped from V and 5 bases from J, the junction kept 6 bases outside the gene matches. CDR3 length: 14 amino acids. In germline, CDR1 is ENHRY, CDR2 SYGVKD. CDR3 in amino acids: CAISGTSLGDTQYF. CDR3 in DNA: TGTGCCATCAGCGGGACTAGCTTAGGAGATACGCAGTATTTT.

V is TRBV27 and J is TRBJ1-2, with D possibly being TRBD1 (5 bases). Germline V gives CDR1 MNHEY, CDR2 SMNVEV (reference sequence). Trimming removed 6 bases from V and 8 bases from J, with 16 bases in between. The CDR3 length is 13 residues. The CDR3 DNA sequence: TGTGCCAGCAGCCCAGCGGGGGTGTCAGGCTACACCTTC. Protein: CASSPAGVSGYTF.

The rearrangement joins TRBV19 to TRBJ2-1, with 8 bases identical to TRBD2. Germline CDR1 reads LNHDA; CDR2 reads SQIVND (reference sequence). The CDR3 has 16 residues. V was pared by 6 bases and J by 3 bases, with 10 bases of the junction left unmatched. This CDR3 reads CASSRGLAGFYNEQFF. The CDR3 coding sequence is TGTGCCAGTAGCCGGGGTCTAGCGGGCTTCTACAATGAGCAGTTCTTC.

This clone was found a few times. The chain employs TRBV30 and TRBJ2-3; maybe TRBD2 (5 bases). V lost 4 bases to trimming and J lost 2 bases, with 19 bases between them. This CDR3 comprises 16 residues. The germline V gene encodes CDR1 GTSNPN and CDR2 SVGIG (reference sequence). The CDR3 DNA reads TGTGCCTGGATTAGGCCCTTACCGGGGAACACAGATACGCAGTATTTT. Its translation is CAWIRPLPGNTDTQYF.

This clone was seen more than once but under ten times. The chain recombines TRBV11-2 with TRBJ2-7; D may match TRBD1 or TRBD2 (5 bases each). This CDR3 is 15 amino acids long. Trimming shortened V by 3 bases and J by 8 bases, and 20 bases separated the two germline ends. Germline lookup yields CDR1 SGHAT and CDR2 FQNNGV. The CDR3: CASSFSGLLGVQQYF. CDR3 bases: TGTGCCAGCAGCTTCTCAGGGCTCCTGGGGGTGCAGCAGTACTTC. The entire variable domain, with the rest obtained from reference TRBV11-2 and TRBJ2-7, is as follows: EAGVAQSPRYKIIEKRQSVAFWCNPISGHATLYWYQQILGQGPKLLIQFQNNGVVDDSQLPKDRFSAERLKGVDSTLKIQPAKLEDSAVYLCASSFSGLLGVQQYFGPGTRLTVT.

The rearrangement links TRBV11-2 to TRBJ2-7; 9 nucleotides line up with TRBD1. V shed 5 bases, J shed 6 bases, and the junction held 5 bases outside the gene matches. CDR1 is SGHAT, CDR2 FQNNGV, per germline. This CDR3 is 13 amino acids long. The CDR3 loop reads CASSLGQGTEQYF. The CDR3 DNA follows: TGTGCCAGCAGCCTCGGACAGGGGACCGAGCAGTACTTC.

The V gene is TRBV7-2, the J gene TRBJ2-1, with TRBD2 matching over 12 bases. The CDR3 spans 17 residues. J lost 7 bases, V lost 4 bases, and 11 bases had no gene match. The germline V gene encodes CDR1 SGHTA and CDR2 FQGNSA. The CDR3 sequence: CASSYRLAGGVQNEQFF. CDR3 sequence (DNA): TGTGCCAGCAGCTACCGCCTAGCGGGAGGGGTACAGAATGAGCAGTTCTTC.